This T cell receptor (beta chain) was captured in a study of T cells in Graves' hyperthyroidism and ophthalmopathy. There are many counts of this clonotype. What it binds is not known. Germline values: CDR1 MNHEY, CDR2 SMNVEV (reference sequence). This CDR3 is 14 amino acids long. The V and J ends lost 8 bases and 3 bases respectively, with 14 bases between them. TCR beta CDR3 regions were amplified from RNA transcripts. Primed by the HTBI set, a first-round RT-PCR was run on the TCR CDR3. Using its own MiXCR run on the multiplex PCR reads, TCRdb lists one record per CDR3 protein. The table records hundreds of thousands of distinct CDR3 sequences, roughly 13% of them present only once. Overall study results and limits: Among thyroid clonotypes expanded above 0.001, most also appeared in blood.

The specimen was blood. The V gene is TRBV27, the J gene TRBJ2-1; D is possibly TRBD2 (5 bases). The origin of this receptor is a woman between 18 and 29 years old with Graves' hyperthyroidism. The CDR3 region is CASHPGMFYNEQFF. CDR3 coding DNA: TGTGCCAGCCACCCGGGGATGTTCTACAATGAGCAGTTCTTC.